The TCR beta chain described here comes from a study of T cells in Graves' hyperthyroidism and ophthalmopathy. Concerning this clonotype: Its antigen is not identified.

In patients aged 18 to 65, hyperthyroidism was newly diagnosed, with duration under 2 months. V shed 9 bases and J 2 bases; nucleotides not matched to a gene: 14. CDR3 length: 16 residues. Study results and limitations: Most expanded thyroid clonotypes above 0.001 recurred in blood.

TCR beta CDR3 sequences were amplified from RNA transcripts. RT-PCR in the first round (using the HTBI primer set) targeted the TCR CDR3. TCRdb re-analysed the multiplex PCR reads in MiXCR, keeping a single row per CDR3 protein. The repertoire has around 420,000 distinct CDR3 sequences, about an eighth of them found once; the top ten carry roughly 4.8%. The sequencing sample was made of blood. The sequence came from a woman under 30 with Graves' hyperthyroidism. This sequence joins TRBV12-3 or TRBV12-4 and TRBJ2-3, with 7 bases that match TRBD2. CDR3 protein: CASLRGGLAVTDTQYF. CDR3 DNA: TGTGCCAGTTTAAGAGGTGGGCTAGCGGTCACAGATACGCAGTATTTT.